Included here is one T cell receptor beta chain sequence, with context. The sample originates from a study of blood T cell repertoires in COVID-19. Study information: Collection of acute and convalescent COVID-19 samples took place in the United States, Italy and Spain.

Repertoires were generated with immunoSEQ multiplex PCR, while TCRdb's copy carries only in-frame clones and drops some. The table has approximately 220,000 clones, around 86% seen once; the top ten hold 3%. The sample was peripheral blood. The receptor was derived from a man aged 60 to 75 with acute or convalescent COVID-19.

CDR3 loop: CASSSGTQQITDTQYF. CDR3 DNA sequence: TGTGCCAGCAGCTCCGGGACACAACAAATCACAGATACGCAGTATTTT. The chain joins TRBV9 to TRBJ2-3; TRBD1 is a possible D gene (6 bases). Germline-derived CDR1 and CDR2 are SGDLS and YYNGEE. The CDR3 extends over 16 amino acids. Trimming took off 4 bases at V and 2 bases at J, with 17 bases between the two ends. The whole variable domain, remainder taken from reference TRBV9 and TRBJ2-3, is DSGVTQTPKHLITATGQRVTLRCSPRSGDLSVYWYQQSLDQGLQFLIQYYNGEERAKGNILERFSAQQFPDLHSELNLSSLELGDSALYFCASSSGTQQITDTQYFGPGTRLTVL.